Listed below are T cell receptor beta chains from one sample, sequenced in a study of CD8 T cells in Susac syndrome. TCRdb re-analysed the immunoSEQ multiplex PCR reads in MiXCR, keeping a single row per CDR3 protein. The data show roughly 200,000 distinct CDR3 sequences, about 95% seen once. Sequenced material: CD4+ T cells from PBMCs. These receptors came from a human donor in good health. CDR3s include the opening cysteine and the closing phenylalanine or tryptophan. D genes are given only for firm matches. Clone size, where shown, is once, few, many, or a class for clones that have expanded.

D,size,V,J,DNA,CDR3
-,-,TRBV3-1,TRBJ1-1,TGTGCCAGCAGCCAAGCGATGGCCCGCACTGAAGCTTTCTTT,CASSQAMARTEAFF
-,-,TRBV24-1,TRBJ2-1,TGTGCCACCAGTGATCACAAAGCGGAGAGCTACAATGAGCAGTTCTTC,CATSDHKAESYNEQFF
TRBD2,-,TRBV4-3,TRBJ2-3,TGCGCCAGCAGCCAAGATCGGGGGGTCACAGATACGCAGTATTTT,CASSQDRGVTDTQYF
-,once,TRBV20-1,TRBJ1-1,TGCAGTGCAAAAGGGTACATGAACACTGAAGCTTTCTTT,CSAKGYMNTEAFF
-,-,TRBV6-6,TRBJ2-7,TGTGCCAGCACGGGACTTGAAATCGGATACGAGCAGTACTTC,CASTGLEIGYEQYF
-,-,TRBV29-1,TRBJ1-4,TGCAGCGCGACTGGTAATGAAAAACTGTTTTTT,CSATGNEKLFF
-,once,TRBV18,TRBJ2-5,TGTGCCAGCTCACCAGATCGGGACGGGACCCAGTACTTC,CASSPDRDGTQYF
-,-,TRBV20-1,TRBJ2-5,TGCAGTGCTAGAGAGCGAGAGACCCAGTACTTC,CSARERETQYF
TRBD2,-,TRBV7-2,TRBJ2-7,TGTGCCAGCAGCTTAGTTTCCGGGACTAGCCTGTGGGAGCAGTACTTC,CASSLVSGTSLWEQYF
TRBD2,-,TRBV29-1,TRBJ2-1,TGCAGCGGGACTAGCGGGATCAATGAGCAGTTCTTC,CSGTSGINEQFF
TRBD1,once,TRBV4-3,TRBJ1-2,TGCGCCAGCAGCGGAGGACCGGGACAGGGTTATGGCTACACCTTC,CASSGGPGQGYGYTF
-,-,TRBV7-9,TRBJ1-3,TGTGCCAGCAGCACCGGGACCCGGGGAAACACCATATATTTT,CASSTGTRGNTIYF
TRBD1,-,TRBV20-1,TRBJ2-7,TGCAGTGCTCGGAGCGGACAGGGAGGACTCTACGAGCAGTACTTC,CSARSGQGGLYEQYF
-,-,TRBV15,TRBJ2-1,TGTGCCACCAAATTGGGGGCCTCCTACAATGAGCAGTTCTTC,CATKLGASYNEQFF
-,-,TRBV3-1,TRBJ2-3,TGTGCCAGCAGCCGGGGGCCAGATACGCAGTATTTT,CASSRGPDTQYF
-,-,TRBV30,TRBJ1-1,TGTGCCTGGAGAGCTAACACTGAAGCTTTCTTT,CAWRANTEAFF
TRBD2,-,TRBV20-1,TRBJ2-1,TGCAGTGCTAGAGGGCTAGCGGGAGGGAGCTCCTACAATGAGCAGTTCTTC,CSARGLAGGSSYNEQFF
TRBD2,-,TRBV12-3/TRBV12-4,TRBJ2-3,TGTGCCAGCAGTCGTAGCGGGAGGATGGGCACAGATACGCAGTATTTT,CASSRSGRMGTDTQYF
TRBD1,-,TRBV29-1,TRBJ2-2,TGCAGCGTGTCGACAGGGGGTTGGTCCGGGGAGCTGTTTTTT,CSVSTGGWSGELFF
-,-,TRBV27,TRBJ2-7,TGTGCCAGCAGTTCCCGGCGGGGCCTCTACGAGCAGTACTTC,CASSSRRGLYEQYF
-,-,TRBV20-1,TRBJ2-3,TGCAGTGCTATTCCTCGGGGGGCGCCTACAGATACGCAGTATTTT,CSAIPRGAPTDTQYF
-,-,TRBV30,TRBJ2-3,TGTGCCTGGAGTGTCGGTGGAGATACGCAGTATTTT,CAWSVGGDTQYF
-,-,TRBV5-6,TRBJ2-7,TGTGCCAGCAGCTTGGCGACAGGACTCGAGCAGTACTTC,CASSLATGLEQYF
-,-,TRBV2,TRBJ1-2,TGTGCCAGCAGGACAGACGTGGGGCAGGGAGGCTACACCTTC,CASRTDVGQGGYTF
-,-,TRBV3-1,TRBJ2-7,TGTGCCAGCAGCCAAGGGCGCGGGCCCTACGAGCAGTACTTC,CASSQGRGPYEQYF
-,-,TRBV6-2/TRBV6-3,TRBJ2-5,TGTGCCAGCAGTTATCACTGGGGGAGTAAGGAGACCCAGTACTTC,CASSYHWGSKETQYF
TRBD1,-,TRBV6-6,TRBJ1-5,TGTGCCAGCAGTTACTCGAGGGGGCGCGACCAGCCCCAGCATTTT,CASSYSRGRDQPQHF
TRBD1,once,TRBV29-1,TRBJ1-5,TGCAGCGTGTCCAGGGGGAGCAATCAGCCCCAGCATTTT,CSVSRGSNQPQHF
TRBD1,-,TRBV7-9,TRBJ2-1,TGTGCCAGCAGCACATGGACAGGGGTCGAAAATGAGCAGTTCTTC,CASSTWTGVENEQFF
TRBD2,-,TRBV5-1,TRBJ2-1,TGCGCCAGCAGCTGGACTCCGGGACTAGCGGCTAATGAGCAGTTCTTC,CASSWTPGLAANEQFF
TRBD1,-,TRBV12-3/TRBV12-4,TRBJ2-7,TGTGCCAGCGTATCCGGGACAGGGGAGCAGTACTTC,CASVSGTGEQYF
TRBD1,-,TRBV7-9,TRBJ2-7,TGTGCCAGCAGCTTAGAGCGACAGGGGATCCACGAGCAGTACTTC,CASSLERQGIHEQYF
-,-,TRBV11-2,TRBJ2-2,TGTGCCAGCAGTAAAAGCACCGGGGAGCTGTTTTTT,CASSKSTGELFF
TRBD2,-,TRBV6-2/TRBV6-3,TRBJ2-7,TGTGCCAGCAGTGCTCAAGGTAGCGGGAACTCCTACGAGCAGTACTTC,CASSAQGSGNSYEQYF
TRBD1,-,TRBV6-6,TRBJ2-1,TGTGCCAGCAGTTACCGGGACAGGTACAATGAGCAGTTCTTC,CASSYRDRYNEQFF
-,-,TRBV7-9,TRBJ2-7,TGTGCCAGCAGCTCCTCTTCCTACGAGCAGTACTTC,CASSSSSYEQYF
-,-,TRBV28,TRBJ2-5,TGTGCCAGCAGGCCCGCTAACGTAGGGGAGACCCAGTACTTC,CASRPANVGETQYF
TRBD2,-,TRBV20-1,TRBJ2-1,TGCAGTGCTTTTAGCGGGAGGGCCATGTGGAATGAGCAGTTCTTC,CSAFSGRAMWNEQFF
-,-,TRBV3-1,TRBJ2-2,TGTGCCAGCAGCCAAGTCCTAGCGACGAACACCGGGGAGCTGTTTTTT,CASSQVLATNTGELFF
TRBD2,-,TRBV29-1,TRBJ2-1,TGCAGCGTTGAAGACGGCGGGAGGTCCTACAATGAGCAGTTCTTC,CSVEDGGRSYNEQFF
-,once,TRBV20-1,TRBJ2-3,TGCAGTGTACAAGCCTTTGCAGATACGCAGTATTTT,CSVQAFADTQYF
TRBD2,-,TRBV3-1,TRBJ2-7,TGTGCCAGCAAACGACTAGCGGGAGACGAGCAGTACTTC,CASKRLAGDEQYF
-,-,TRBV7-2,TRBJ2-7,TGTGCCAGCAGCTTATCCGGGACGGAACGTATGGAGCAGTACTTC,CASSLSGTERMEQYF
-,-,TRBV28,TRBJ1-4,TGTGCCAGCATGAGAGAGGTCCGGGAAAAACTGTTTTTT,CASMREVREKLFF
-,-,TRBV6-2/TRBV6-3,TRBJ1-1,TGTGCCAGCAGTTACTCGTTGCAGGGACACACTGAAGCTTTCTTT,CASSYSLQGHTEAFF
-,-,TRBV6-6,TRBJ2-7,TGTGCCAGCAGTTACAGGAACGAGCAGTACTTC,CASSYRNEQYF
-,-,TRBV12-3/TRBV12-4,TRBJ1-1,TGTGCCAGCAGTCCCTATGTGCGGGGGAGCACTGAAGCTTTCTTT,CASSPYVRGSTEAFF
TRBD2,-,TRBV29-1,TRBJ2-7,TGCAGCGCCCTCCTTAGCGGGGGATCCCCCTACGAGCAGTACTTC,CSALLSGGSPYEQYF
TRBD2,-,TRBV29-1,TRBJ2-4,TGCAGCGTTGAAAGGCTAGCGGAAAACATTCAGTACTTC,CSVERLAENIQYF
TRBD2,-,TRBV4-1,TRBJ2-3,TGCGCCAGCAGCCAAGATTGGGGGGGAGGGCCTGTAGATACGCAGTATTTT,CASSQDWGGGPVDTQYF
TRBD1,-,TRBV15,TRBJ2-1,TGTGCCACCAGCAGAGATCACGGGACAGCCAACTACAATGAGCAGTTCTTC,CATSRDHGTANYNEQFF
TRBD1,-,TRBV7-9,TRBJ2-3,TGTGCCAGCAGGCCCCCAGGGGGCGCAGGGGATACGCAGTATTTT,CASRPPGGAGDTQYF
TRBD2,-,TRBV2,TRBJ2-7,TGTGCCAGCAGGCGACTAGCGGGAACTGTCTACGAGCAGTACTTC,CASRRLAGTVYEQYF
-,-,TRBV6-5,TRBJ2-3,TGTGCCAGCAGTTACTCGAGAGCTTTGGGGGCGCTGGGCACAGATACGCAGTATTTT,CASSYSRALGALGTDTQYF